This TCR beta chain was observed in a study of blood T cell repertoires in COVID-19. Study in general: Researchers got acute and convalescent COVID-19 samples from the United States, Italy and Spain. From T cells, B-cell-depleted T cells, or PBMCs came the material, which was cDNA or gDNA.

Per the germline V gene, CDR1 is LGHDT and CDR2 is YNNKEL (reference sequence). This CDR3 spans 14 amino acids. V was pared by 2 bases and J by 4 bases, with 9 bases between. The protocol was immunoSEQ multiplex PCR, while the TCRdb copy is restricted to in-frame clones and leaves out a portion. The table includes about 210,000 clones, approximately 87% detected once. The sample consisted of peripheral blood. The chain has TRBV3-1 (or the pseudogene TRBV3-2) and TRBJ1-3; possibly TRBD1 for D (6 bases). The TCR originated in a woman in her 70s with acute or convalescent COVID-19. This CDR3 is CASSQQGFGNTIYF. The CDR3 region has the DNA TGTGCCAGCAGCCAACAGGGGTTCGGAAACACCATATATTTT.